Included here is one T cell receptor beta chain sequence, with context. Its antigen is unknown. V gave up 7 bases and J gave up 0 bases, with 19 bases separating them. CDR3 length equals 16 residues. Germline values: CDR1 SGHTS, CDR2 YDEGEE. Assay: immunoSEQ multiplex PCR; the TCRdb copy retains only in-frame clones and omits some. The repertoire has about 45,000 clones, 75% to 85% of them found once; the top ten carry roughly 2.6%. This record comes from a study of OX40 agonist ivuxolimab in advanced cancers. About the study: The patients got ivuxolimab, which is an agonistic anti-OX40 (CD134) antibody. The study gave patients intravenous ivuxolimab at 0.01 to 10 mg/kg every 2 weeks.

General observations from the study: Among the lowest peripheral clonal expansion occurred in 0.1-3.0 mg/kg partial responders. Both blood CD4+ and CD8+ T cells showed clonal growth by week 6 at 0.1 to 3.0 mg/kg.

This sample comprised CD4+ or CD8+ T cells sorted from blood, obtained in a trial of the OX40 agonist ivuxolimab. The receptor's source is an adult with an advanced solid tumor such as melanoma, head and neck, liver or kidney cancer. The chain links TRBV5-8 to TRBJ1-1; possible D gene TRBD1, 6 bases. CDR3 sequence reads: CASPRRGGTLNTEAFF. The CDR3 DNA sequence: TGTGCCAGCCCCCGGAGAGGGGGAACTCTGAACACTGAAGCTTTCTTT. The variable domain in full, completed from reference TRBV5-8 and TRBJ1-1, reads EAGVTQSPTHLIKTRGQQATLRCSPISGHTSVYWYQQALGLGLQFLLWYDEGEERNRGNFPPRFSGRQFPNYSSELNVNALELEDSALYLCASPRRGGTLNTEAFFGQGTRLTVV.